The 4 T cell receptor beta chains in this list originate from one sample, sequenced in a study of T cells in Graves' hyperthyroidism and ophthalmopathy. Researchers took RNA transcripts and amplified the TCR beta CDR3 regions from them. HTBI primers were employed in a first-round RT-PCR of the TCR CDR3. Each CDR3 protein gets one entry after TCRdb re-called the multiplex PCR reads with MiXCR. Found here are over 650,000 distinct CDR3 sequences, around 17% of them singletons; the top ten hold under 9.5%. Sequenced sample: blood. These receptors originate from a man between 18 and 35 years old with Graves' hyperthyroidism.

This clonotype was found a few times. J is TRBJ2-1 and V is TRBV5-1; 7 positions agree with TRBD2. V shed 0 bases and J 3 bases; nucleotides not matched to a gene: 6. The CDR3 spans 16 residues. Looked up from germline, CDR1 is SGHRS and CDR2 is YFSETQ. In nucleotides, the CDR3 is TGCGCCAGCAGCTTGGTCGGCACTAGCGACTACAATGAGCAGTTCTTC. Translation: CASSLVGTSDYNEQFF.

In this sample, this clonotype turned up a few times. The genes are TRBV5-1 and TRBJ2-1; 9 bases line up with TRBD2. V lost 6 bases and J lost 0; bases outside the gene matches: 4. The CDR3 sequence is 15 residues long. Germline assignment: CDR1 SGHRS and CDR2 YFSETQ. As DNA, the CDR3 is TGCGCCAGCAACCGACTAGCGGACTCCTACAATGAGCAGTTCTTC. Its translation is CASNRLADSYNEQFF. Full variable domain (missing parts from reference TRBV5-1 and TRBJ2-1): KAGVTQTPRYLIKTRGQQVTLSCSPISGHRSVSWYQQTPGQGLQFLFEYFSETQRNKGNFPGRFSGRQFSNSRSEMNVSTLELGDSALYLCASNRLADSYNEQFFGPGTRLTVL.

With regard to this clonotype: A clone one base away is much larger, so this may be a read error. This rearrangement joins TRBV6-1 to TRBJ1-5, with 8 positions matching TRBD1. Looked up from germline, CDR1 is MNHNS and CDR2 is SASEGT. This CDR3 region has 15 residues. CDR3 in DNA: TGTACCAGCAGACTACTGACAGGGGGCAATCAGCCCCAGCATTTT. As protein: CTSRLLTGGNQPQHF.

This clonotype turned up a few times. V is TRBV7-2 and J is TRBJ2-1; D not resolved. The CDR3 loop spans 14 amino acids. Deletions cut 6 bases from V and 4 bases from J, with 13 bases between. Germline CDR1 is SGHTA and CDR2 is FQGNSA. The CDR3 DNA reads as TGTGCCAGCAGGCCCGGATCTAGGTACAATGAGCAGTTCTTC. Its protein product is CASRPGSRYNEQFF.